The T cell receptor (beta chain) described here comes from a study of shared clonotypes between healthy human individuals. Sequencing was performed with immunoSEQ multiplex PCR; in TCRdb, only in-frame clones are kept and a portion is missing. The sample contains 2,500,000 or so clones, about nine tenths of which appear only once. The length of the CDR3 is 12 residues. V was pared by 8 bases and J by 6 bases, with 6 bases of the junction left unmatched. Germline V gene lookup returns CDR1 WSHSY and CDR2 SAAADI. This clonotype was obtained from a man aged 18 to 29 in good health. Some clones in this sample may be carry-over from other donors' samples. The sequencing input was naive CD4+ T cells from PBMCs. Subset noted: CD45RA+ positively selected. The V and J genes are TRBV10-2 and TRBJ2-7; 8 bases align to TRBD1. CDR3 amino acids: CASGQGVSEQYF. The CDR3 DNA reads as TGCGCCAGCGGACAGGGTGTCAGCGAGCAGTACTTC.